The sequence of this T cell receptor (beta chain) was determined in a study of beta chain features in type 1 diabetes. General study points: A moderate, significant TCRB CDR3 shortening appeared in type 1 diabetes across four CD4+ subsets. In the patient group, naive, central memory and Treg TCRB repertoires seemed more alike than in the healthy donor group.

Reverse transcription of all isolated RNA meant that expressed TCRB transcripts were sequenced. Data came from immunoSEQ multiplex PCR; TCRdb stores just in-frame clones and leaves some out. Of roughly 140,000 clones listed, around 7% are singletons. This clone was observed at least ten times. Its antigen is not identified. Every donor had blood drawn once into heparin, approximately 0.11 L on average. A CD45RO/CCR7/CD25/CD127/CD95/CD27 panel sorted naive, central memory, regulatory and stem cell-like memory CD4+ cells. The CDR3 loop spans 18 amino acids. Trimming took off 5 bases at V and 0 bases at J, with 20 bases between the two ends. The germline gives CDR1 MDHEN, CDR2 SYDVKM.

The sequence came from a young woman in good health. The rearrangement joins TRBV28 to TRBJ1-5, with a weak D call TRBD1 (6 bases). Sample: central memory CD4+ T cells from blood. The CDR3 sequence is CASSPGRIGGYSNQPQHF. The CDR3 region has the DNA TGTGCCAGCAGTCCCGGACGGATAGGGGGTTATAGCAATCAGCCCCAGCATTTT.